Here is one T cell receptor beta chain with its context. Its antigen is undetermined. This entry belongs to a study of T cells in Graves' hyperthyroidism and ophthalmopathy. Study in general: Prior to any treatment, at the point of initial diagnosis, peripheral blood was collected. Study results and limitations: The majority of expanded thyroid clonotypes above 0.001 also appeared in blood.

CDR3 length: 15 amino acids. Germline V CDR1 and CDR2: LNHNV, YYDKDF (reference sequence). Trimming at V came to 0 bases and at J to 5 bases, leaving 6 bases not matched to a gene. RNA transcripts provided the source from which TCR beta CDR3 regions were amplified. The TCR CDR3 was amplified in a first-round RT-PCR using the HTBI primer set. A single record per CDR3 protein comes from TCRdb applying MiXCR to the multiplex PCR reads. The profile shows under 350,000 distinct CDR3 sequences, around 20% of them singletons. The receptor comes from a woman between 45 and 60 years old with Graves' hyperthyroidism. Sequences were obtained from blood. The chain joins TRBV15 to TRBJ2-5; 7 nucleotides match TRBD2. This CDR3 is CATSRDGRGGETQYF. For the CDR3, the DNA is TGTGCCACCAGCAGAGATGGAAGGGGAGGGGAGACCCAGTACTTC.